This is a list of T cell receptor beta chains from one sample in a study of blood T cell repertoires in COVID-19. Generated by immunoSEQ multiplex PCR, the TCRdb table keeps only in-frame clones and is missing some. The profile covers approximately 280,000 clones, with about 90% appearing a single time and approximately 2% taken by the ten largest. Sequencing was carried out using peripheral blood. The receptors were gathered from a woman aged 30 to 39 who had recovered from COVID-19. Both conserved end residues are part of each CDR3. Each record gives: V gene, D gene, J gene, clone size, CDR3 protein, CDR3 DNA. D genes are given only for firm matches. Expanded clones get a size class; other rows say once, few or many, or leave the size out.

v_gene: TRBV28
d_gene: NA
j_gene: TRBJ1-6
abundance: NA
CDR3aa: CASSLPLGLNNSPLHF
CDR3nt: TGTGCCAGCAGTTTACCGCTGGGACTTAATAATTCACCCCTCCACTTT

v_gene: TRBV2
d_gene: NA
j_gene: TRBJ1-1
abundance: NA
CDR3aa: CASGWGSRTEAFF
CDR3nt: TGTGCCAGCGGTTGGGGCTCGCGTACTGAAGCTTTCTTT

v_gene: TRBV29-1
d_gene: NA
j_gene: TRBJ1-4
abundance: once
CDR3aa: CSAVSPNREEKLFF
CDR3nt: TGCAGCGCCGTTTCCCCGAACAGGGAGGAAAAACTGTTTTTT

v_gene: TRBV9
d_gene: TRBD2
j_gene: TRBJ2-1
abundance: once
CDR3aa: CASSVESGSTPYNEQFF
CDR3nt: TGTGCCAGCAGCGTAGAGAGCGGGAGTACCCCCTACAATGAGCAGTTCTTC

v_gene: TRBV7-9
d_gene: NA
j_gene: TRBJ1-6
abundance: NA
CDR3aa: CASSLELGSPLHF
CDR3nt: TGTGCCAGCAGCTTAGAGCTCGGTTCACCCCTCCACTTT

v_gene: TRBV7-6
d_gene: TRBD1
j_gene: TRBJ2-7
abundance: NA
CDR3aa: CASSLYGDSSYEQYF
CDR3nt: TGTGCCAGCAGCTTATATGGGGACAGCTCCTACGAGCAGTACTTC

v_gene: TRBV18
d_gene: TRBD1
j_gene: TRBJ1-1
abundance: NA
CDR3aa: CASSPGQPRNTEAFF
CDR3nt: TGTGCCAGCTCCCCGGGACAGCCTAGGAACACTGAAGCTTTCTTT

v_gene: TRBV29-1
d_gene: TRBD1
j_gene: TRBJ2-5
abundance: NA
CDR3aa: CSVTGGGETQYF
CDR3nt: TGCAGCGTCACAGGGGGCGGAGAGACCCAGTACTTC

v_gene: TRBV7-2
d_gene: NA
j_gene: TRBJ2-2
abundance: NA
CDR3aa: CASSPFTGELFF
CDR3nt: TGTGCCAGCAGCCCATTTACCGGGGAGCTGTTTTTT

v_gene: TRBV24-1
d_gene: NA
j_gene: TRBJ1-2
abundance: NA
CDR3aa: CATGYGVPRYGYTF
CDR3nt: TGTGCCACAGGATACGGGGTACCCCGTTATGGCTACACCTTC

v_gene: TRBV6-5
d_gene: NA
j_gene: TRBJ1-5
abundance: once
CDR3aa: CASSYDSNQPQHF
CDR3nt: TGTGCCAGCAGCTATGATAGCAATCAGCCCCAGCATTTT

v_gene: TRBV19
d_gene: TRBD1
j_gene: TRBJ1-2
abundance: NA
CDR3aa: CASSILGTDYGYTF
CDR3nt: TGTGCCAGTAGTATCCTCGGGACAGACTATGGCTACACCTTC

v_gene: TRBV6-2/TRBV6-3
d_gene: TRBD1
j_gene: TRBJ2-7
abundance: few
CDR3aa: CASSWTGGYEQYF
CDR3nt: TGTGCCAGCAGTTGGACAGGGGGCTACGAGCAGTACTTC

v_gene: TRBV27
d_gene: NA
j_gene: TRBJ2-7
abundance: NA
CDR3aa: CASSRDISYEQYF
CDR3nt: TGTGCCAGCAGCCGGGACATCTCCTACGAGCAGTACTTC

v_gene: TRBV19
d_gene: NA
j_gene: TRBJ2-7
abundance: NA
CDR3aa: CASSIAGQYEQYF
CDR3nt: TGTGCCAGTAGTATAGCTGGCCAGTACGAGCAGTACTTC

v_gene: TRBV28
d_gene: NA
j_gene: TRBJ1-2
abundance: once
CDR3aa: CASSLARRGYTF
CDR3nt: TGTGCCAGCAGTCTAGCCCGAAGGGGCTACACCTTC

v_gene: TRBV18
d_gene: NA
j_gene: TRBJ1-6
abundance: few
CDR3aa: CASSPPGGSPLHF
CDR3nt: TGTGCCAGCTCACCCCCGGGAGGGTCACCCCTCCACTTT

v_gene: TRBV5-4
d_gene: NA
j_gene: TRBJ2-1
abundance: NA
CDR3aa: CASSKQGITYNEQFF
CDR3nt: TGTGCCAGCAGCAAACAGGGTATAACCTACAATGAGCAGTTCTTC

v_gene: TRBV5-1
d_gene: NA
j_gene: TRBJ1-1
abundance: NA
CDR3aa: CASSLGTGNTEAFF
CDR3nt: TGCGCCAGCAGCTTGGGAACTGGGAACACTGAAGCTTTCTTT

v_gene: TRBV25-1
d_gene: NA
j_gene: TRBJ1-3
abundance: NA
CDR3aa: CASSGTNRNTIYF
CDR3nt: TGTGCCAGCAGTGGCACAAACAGAAACACCATATATTTT

v_gene: TRBV19
d_gene: TRBD2
j_gene: TRBJ2-1
abundance: NA
CDR3aa: CASGPQLAGALSEQFF
CDR3nt: TGTGCCAGTGGCCCCCAACTAGCGGGAGCTCTGAGTGAGCAGTTCTTC

v_gene: TRBV25-1
d_gene: TRBD2
j_gene: TRBJ2-7
abundance: NA
CDR3aa: CASSRAGDIYEQYF
CDR3nt: TGTGCCAGCAGTAGAGCGGGAGACATCTACGAGCAGTACTTC

v_gene: TRBV10-3
d_gene: TRBD1
j_gene: TRBJ1-2
abundance: NA
CDR3aa: CAISGGQGAPGYTF
CDR3nt: TGTGCCATCAGCGGGGGACAGGGGGCGCCCGGCTACACCTTC

v_gene: TRBV19
d_gene: TRBD1
j_gene: TRBJ1-1
abundance: once
CDR3aa: CASRWSGGGGTEAFF
CDR3nt: TGTGCCAGTAGATGGTCGGGAGGGGGCGGCACTGAAGCTTTCTTT

v_gene: TRBV6-5
d_gene: TRBD2
j_gene: TRBJ2-7
abundance: NA
CDR3aa: CASTPGLAYEQYF
CDR3nt: TGTGCCAGCACCCCGGGACTAGCCTACGAGCAGTACTTC

v_gene: TRBV7-9
d_gene: TRBD2
j_gene: TRBJ2-3
abundance: NA
CDR3aa: CASSLAGGTDTQYF
CDR3nt: TGTGCCAGCAGTCTAGCGGGGGGAACAGATACGCAGTATTTT

v_gene: TRBV19
d_gene: NA
j_gene: TRBJ2-3
abundance: NA
CDR3aa: CASTLGASTDTQYF
CDR3nt: TGTGCCAGTACCCTAGGGGCGTCTACAGATACGCAGTATTTT

v_gene: TRBV7-9
d_gene: NA
j_gene: TRBJ1-1
abundance: NA
CDR3aa: CASSPGPAAGTEAFF
CDR3nt: TGTGCCAGCAGCCCCGGGCCCGCAGCGGGCACTGAAGCTTTCTTT

v_gene: TRBV4-3
d_gene: TRBD1
j_gene: TRBJ1-4
abundance: NA
CDR3aa: CASSQGTGDRNEKLFF
CDR3nt: TGCGCCAGCAGCCAAGGGACAGGGGATAGGAATGAAAAACTGTTTTTT

v_gene: TRBV28
d_gene: TRBD2
j_gene: TRBJ2-1
abundance: once
CDR3aa: CASSPAGAYNEQFF
CDR3nt: TGTGCCAGCAGTCCCGCGGGGGCCTACAATGAGCAGTTCTTC

v_gene: TRBV28
d_gene: TRBD2
j_gene: TRBJ2-7
abundance: NA
CDR3aa: CASSFPGLVSDEQYF
CDR3nt: TGTGCCAGCAGTTTCCCAGGACTAGTTTCTGACGAGCAGTACTTC

v_gene: TRBV5-5
d_gene: NA
j_gene: TRBJ2-7
abundance: NA
CDR3aa: CASSLGAALYEQYF
CDR3nt: TGTGCCAGCAGCTTGGGGGCTGCGCTCTACGAGCAGTACTTC

v_gene: TRBV7-9
d_gene: TRBD1
j_gene: TRBJ1-2
abundance: NA
CDR3aa: CASSLGDRGSPANYGYTF
CDR3nt: TGTGCCAGCAGCTTAGGGGACAGGGGGTCCCCAGCTAACTATGGCTACACCTTC

v_gene: TRBV19
d_gene: NA
j_gene: TRBJ1-6
abundance: once
CDR3aa: CASSSGTGTNSPLHF
CDR3nt: NA

v_gene: TRBV19
d_gene: TRBD1
j_gene: TRBJ1-3
abundance: NA
CDR3aa: CASRPGQFSGNTIYF
CDR3nt: TGTGCCAGTAGGCCGGGACAGTTCTCTGGAAACACCATATATTTT

v_gene: TRBV4-1
d_gene: NA
j_gene: TRBJ1-1
abundance: NA
CDR3aa: CASSRQVGMNTEAFF
CDR3nt: TGCGCCAGCAGCCGACAGGTCGGGATGAACACTGAAGCTTTCTTT

v_gene: TRBV6-6
d_gene: NA
j_gene: TRBJ2-1
abundance: NA
CDR3aa: CASSYSQGRYNEQFF
CDR3nt: TGTGCCAGCAGTTACAGCCAGGGCCGATACAATGAGCAGTTCTTC

v_gene: TRBV5-1
d_gene: NA
j_gene: TRBJ1-2
abundance: NA
CDR3aa: CASSLAFGGGYTF
CDR3nt: TGCGCCAGCAGCTTGGCCTTCGGGGGTGGCTACACCTTC

v_gene: TRBV5-1
d_gene: NA
j_gene: TRBJ1-4
abundance: NA
CDR3aa: CASSPTGFGVGEKLFF
CDR3nt: TGCGCCAGCAGCCCAACGGGATTCGGGGTTGGCGAAAAACTGTTTTTT

v_gene: TRBV9
d_gene: NA
j_gene: TRBJ2-2
abundance: NA
CDR3aa: CASSVGALHTGELFF
CDR3nt: TGTGCCAGCAGCGTAGGAGCACTCCACACCGGGGAGCTGTTTTTT

v_gene: TRBV18
d_gene: TRBD1
j_gene: TRBJ1-1
abundance: NA
CDR3aa: CASSPTGGNTEAFF
CDR3nt: TGTGCCAGCTCACCTACAGGGGGGAACACTGAAGCTTTCTTT

v_gene: TRBV7-2
d_gene: TRBD1
j_gene: TRBJ1-2
abundance: NA
CDR3aa: CASSLTGGSGYTF
CDR3nt: TGTGCCAGCAGCTTAACAGGGGGCTCTGGCTACACCTTC

v_gene: TRBV2
d_gene: NA
j_gene: TRBJ2-1
abundance: NA
CDR3aa: CASSGSDEQFF
CDR3nt: TGTGCCAGCAGTGGGTCGGATGAGCAGTTCTTC

v_gene: TRBV9
d_gene: NA
j_gene: TRBJ1-1
abundance: NA
CDR3aa: CASSVAPVGGTEAFF
CDR3nt: TGTGCCAGCAGCGTAGCGCCGGTAGGAGGCACTGAAGCTTTCTTT

v_gene: TRBV5-1
d_gene: NA
j_gene: TRBJ2-3
abundance: NA
CDR3aa: CASSLVEGSDTQYF
CDR3nt: TGCGCCAGCAGCTTGGTGGAGGGATCAGATACGCAGTATTTT

v_gene: TRBV6-5
d_gene: NA
j_gene: TRBJ1-1
abundance: once
CDR3aa: CASTPGPGNTEAFF
CDR3nt: TGTGCCAGCACTCCAGGGCCGGGGAACACTGAAGCTTTCTTT

v_gene: TRBV13
d_gene: TRBD1
j_gene: TRBJ2-1
abundance: NA
CDR3aa: CASSPIFPADRDNEQFF
CDR3nt: TGTGCCAGCAGCCCGATTTTCCCCGCGGACAGGGACAATGAGCAGTTCTTC

v_gene: TRBV27
d_gene: NA
j_gene: TRBJ1-2
abundance: NA
CDR3aa: CASSFQGNYGYTF
CDR3nt: TGTGCCAGCAGTTTTCAGGGGAACTATGGCTACACCTTC

v_gene: TRBV19
d_gene: TRBD1
j_gene: TRBJ2-7
abundance: NA
CDR3aa: CASTPTGASYEQYF
CDR3nt: TGTGCCAGTACCCCGACAGGGGCCTCCTACGAGCAGTACTTC

v_gene: TRBV5-1
d_gene: TRBD1
j_gene: TRBJ2-5
abundance: NA
CDR3aa: CASRSGTGAETQYF
CDR3nt: TGCGCCAGCAGGTCCGGGACAGGGGCCGAGACCCAGTACTTC

v_gene: TRBV28
d_gene: TRBD1
j_gene: TRBJ2-4
abundance: NA
CDR3aa: CASTMTGSKNIQYF
CDR3nt: TGTGCCAGCACCATGACAGGGTCCAAAAACATTCAGTACTTC

v_gene: TRBV11-2
d_gene: NA
j_gene: TRBJ1-3
abundance: NA
CDR3aa: CASSLLQGIGNTIYF
CDR3nt: TGTGCCAGCAGCTTATTACAGGGTATTGGAAACACCATATATTTT

v_gene: TRBV6-1
d_gene: NA
j_gene: TRBJ1-4
abundance: NA
CDR3aa: CASSVQNRVPNEKLFF
CDR3nt: TGTGCCAGCAGTGTGCAAAACAGGGTCCCTAATGAAAAACTGTTTTTT